This T cell receptor (beta chain) was retrieved from a study of lymphopenia after photon versus proton radiotherapy. The repertoire was sequenced with immunoSEQ multiplex PCR; TCRdb's copy has only in-frame clones and lacks some. The sample records approximately 65,000 clones, approximately 91% being singletons. Germline V CDR1 and CDR2: LNHDA, SQIVND (reference sequence). The CDR3 runs 16 residues. V gave up 5 bases and J gave up 0 bases, with 14 bases separating them. The gene calls are TRBV19 and TRBJ1-3; no firm D call. The receptor was derived from a woman aged 70-85 years with pancreatic cancer. The sequences come from peripheral blood, collected from a patient treated with photon-based radiotherapy. In DNA, the CDR3 is TGTGCCAGTAGTCAGTTGCACTCGAGCTCTGGAAACACCATATATTTT. Protein: CASSQLHSSSGNTIYF.